Given below is one T cell receptor beta chain in context. As for treatment: oral pan-JAK inhibitor, 5-10 mg twice daily. This record comes from a study of CD8+ T cells in alopecia areata. Reverse transcribed after extraction, RNA yielded cDNA as the sequencing template. Measured with immunoSEQ multiplex PCR; TCRdb has only the in-frame clones, and not every one. The table lists roughly 250,000 clones, 45% to 70% of them singletons. The CDR3 runs 11 residues. Trimming cost V 3 bases and J 10 bases, with 10 bases left between them. The germline V gene has CDR1 SQVTM and CDR2 ANQGSEA. The TCR originated in a human donor with alopecia areata. This rearrangement joins TRBV29-1 to TRBJ2-1, with D perhaps matching TRBD1 or TRBD2 (5 bases each). Sample: CD4+ T cells sorted from blood, taken at approximately week 51, from a patient treated with tofacitinib. CDR3 nucleotides: TGCAGCGTTGATAGAGGGGACGAGCAGTTCTTC. Protein sequence: CSVDRGDEQFF.